This TCR beta chain is drawn from a study of OX40 agonist ivuxolimab in advanced cancers. Broadly, across the study: Ivuxolimab was a fully human IgG2 agonistic monoclonal antibody targeting the costimulatory receptor OX40 (CD134). Intravenous ivuxolimab was administered to patients every 2 weeks at six dose levels: 0.01, 0.1, 0.3, 1.5, 3 and 10 mg/kg. Of the approximately 50 patients in dose escalation, 19 had hepatocellular carcinoma, some 15 had melanoma, 9 had renal cell carcinoma and 9 had head and neck cancer. In the dose-escalation cohort, over 65% of patients were male, and the mean age was around 60 years, with a range of roughly 20 to 85. Prior anti-PD-1, anti-PD-L1 or anti-CTLA-4 therapy was permitted, and 30% to 45% of dose-escalation patients had received checkpoint inhibitors. Partial responses occurred in three dose-escalation patients, of whom one had hepatocellular carcinoma and two had cutaneous melanoma. The point of sequencing TCRbeta in the periphery was to test whether ivuxolimab changed TCR sequence diversity and drove clonal T-cell expansion. The paper covers the monotherapy dose-escalation part of the phase I ivuxolimab trial, which included N ≈ 50 patients. Overall study outcomes, separate from this receptor: Low levels of normalized T-cell clonal expansion were also seen in some patients who did not respond. The antigen specificity of the peripheral T cells that underwent clonal expansion was not determined. At doses of 0.1 to 3.0 mg/kg, clonal expansion of both CD4+ and CD8+ blood T cells was observed from baseline to week 6. In the 0.1-3.0 mg/kg groups, partial responders were among the patients with the lowest normalized peripheral clonal expansion, particularly in CD8+ T cells. After ivuxolimab, more expanded clones were found on average in CD8+ T cells than in CD4+ T cells.

To sequence the TCRbeta CDR3 region, genomic DNA was isolated from the sorted cells. The immunoSEQ Assay was used to sequence the TCRbeta CDR3 regions. TCRdb mirrors the immuneACCESS table, restricted to in-frame sequences. Some clones are absent from its copies; in checked studies, under half trace to an unresolved V gene, and the reason for the others is unknown. This sample has tens of thousands of clones in its table, and 77% of those were observed once. Jointly, the top ten make up approximately 2.6% of the sample. This clone appeared once. Its binding antigen is unknown. Base-call qualities are not available, and no considerably larger clone is one nucleotide away. Trimming at the junction amounts to 3 bases on V and 8 bases on J, and the germline ends lie 11 bases apart. Reading from cysteine to phenylalanine, the CDR3 counts 13 amino acids. The read is trimmed to its CDR3 DNA, 39 bases read in frame from base 1. CDR1 and CDR2 (LNHDA, SQIVND) derive from the germline V gene (reference sequence).

The trial excluded patients who had a history of autoimmune disease or who were on systemic immunosuppression. In every dose cohort, peripheral blood was drawn for TCR sequencing at baseline, cycle 4 day 1, and cycle 7 day 1. Samples came from an open-label, multicenter, first-in-human phase I dose-escalation trial of ivuxolimab. Adults with locally advanced or metastatic melanoma, renal cell carcinoma, hepatocellular carcinoma or head and neck squamous cell carcinoma were enrolled in the trial. CD4+ and CD8+ T cells were sorted separately from peripheral blood before TCR sequencing. The receptor's source is an adult with an advanced solid tumor such as melanoma, head and neck, liver or kidney cancer. In this chain, TRBV19 is recombined with TRBJ2-1, with the D gene tentatively TRBD1 or TRBD2, based on 5 matching bases in each. The sample here was CD4+ or CD8+ T cells sorted from blood, taken in a trial of the OX40 agonist ivuxolimab. The CDR3 has the sequence CASSIREYDEQFF. The DNA sequence is as follows: TGTGCCAGTAGTATCAGGGAGTACGATGAGCAGTTCTTC.